These 14 T cell receptor beta chains share one sample of origin, sequenced in a study of T cells in tuberculosis. Sequenced by immunoSEQ multiplex PCR; TCRdb stores in-frame clones only, minus some. Here the sample spans over 30,000 clones, about 97% being singletons. Sequencing used PBMCs. The receptors derive from a donor aged 10-29 years with latent tuberculosis or without tuberculosis infection.

This chain connects TRBV7-2 to TRBJ2-1, with 9 bases lining up with TRBD1. The germline CDR1 and CDR2 sequences are SGHTA and FQGNSA. The CDR3 sequence is 16 residues long. V shed 7 bases and J 4 bases; nucleotides not matched to a gene: 11. Written as DNA, the CDR3 is TGTGCCAGCAAACACAAGACAGGGGGGCCTTACAATGAGCAGTTCTTC. Residues: CASKHKTGGPYNEQFF.

This clone was detected once. J is TRBJ2-1 and V is TRBV11-3; 13 bases line up with TRBD2. The CDR3 is 15 amino acids. V lost 8 bases to trimming and J lost 9 bases; unmatched junction nucleotides: 10. Germline lookup yields CDR1 SGHNT and CDR2 YENEEA. In nucleotides, the CDR3 is TGTGCCAGCGGAACACGGACTAGCGGGAGAGGTGAGCAGTTCTTC. The encoded protein is CASGTRTSGRGEQFF.

The V call is TRBV5-1, the J call TRBJ2-1; TRBD2 matches 8 bases. The CDR3 loop spans 16 amino acids. From germline, CDR1 is SGHRS and CDR2 YFSETQ. V gave up 2 bases and J gave up 1 base; unmatched junction bases: 5. CDR3 sequence reads: CASSFPSGLSYNEQFF. As DNA, the CDR3 is TGCGCCAGCAGCTTTCCTAGCGGGTTGTCCTACAATGAGCAGTTCTTC.

The V and J genes are TRBV9 and TRBJ2-3, with TRBD2 matching over 8 bases. The trim removed 0 bases at V and 3 bases at J, leaving 6 bases unmatched. Germline lookup yields CDR1 SGDLS and CDR2 YYNGEE. The CDR3 length is 16 residues. CDR3 nucleotides: TGTGCCAGCAGCGTAGAAGCGGGAGAGGGAACAGATACGCAGTATTTT. Translation: CASSVEAGEGTDTQYF.

A single count supports this clone. The V call is TRBV7-4, the J call TRBJ2-3; 9 bases line up with TRBD2. Looked up from germline, CDR1 is SGHVT and CDR2 is SQSDAQ. The CDR3 sequence is 20 residues long. Trimming cost V 6 bases and J 2 bases; bases outside gene matches: 21. The chain's CDR3 is CASSPGPGKLAGRTTDTQYF. DNA for the CDR3: TGTGCCAGCAGTCCCGGGCCGGGGAAACTAGCGGGTCGTACCACAGATACGCAGTATTTT.

This CDR3 is CASSAGGAYEQYF. CDR3 coding DNA: TGTGCCAGCAGTGCGGGAGGAGCTTACGAGCAGTACTTC. This chain uses TRBV27 with TRBJ2-7; 8 bases are a match to TRBD2. This CDR3 spans 13 amino acids. The V segment lost 5 bases and the J segment 4 bases; nucleotides outside the gene matches: 4. CDR1 is MNHEY and CDR2 is SMNVEV in the germline V gene (reference sequence).

This chain uses TRBV7-9 with TRBJ2-6; 11 positions match TRBD2. Germline assignment: CDR1 SEHNR and CDR2 FQNEAQ (reference sequence). V gave up 8 bases and J gave up 3 bases; unmatched junction bases: 9. The CDR3 contains 17 residues. CDR3 DNA sequence: TGTGCCAGCCTAGCGGGAGGTCCCGACGGTGGGGCCAACGTCCTGACTTTC. This sequence encodes CASLAGGPDGGANVLTF. The whole variable domain, filled in from reference TRBV7-9 and TRBJ2-6, reads DTGVSQNPRHKITKRGQNVTFRCDPISEHNRLYWYRQTLGQGPEFLTYFQNEAQLEKSRLLSDRFSAERPKGSFSTLEIQRTEQGDSAMYLCASLAGGPDGGANVLTFGAGSRLTVL.

This rearrangement joins TRBV7-8 to TRBJ1-5; D is unresolved. This CDR3 is 14 amino acids long. CDR1 SGHVS and CDR2 FQNEAQ come from the germline V gene. Trimming removed 3 bases at V and 6 bases at J, with 12 bases between. CDR3 DNA: TGTGCCAGCAGCTTGGCCCCCTCGGGTCAGCCCCAGCATTTT. Amino acids: CASSLAPSGQPQHF.

V usage is TRBV6-1 and J usage is TRBJ1-1; 7 bases line up with TRBD1. CDR3 length equals 13 residues. In germline, CDR1 is MNHNS, CDR2 SASEGT. Unmatched junction bases numbered 2, after V lost 2 bases and J lost 5 bases. For the CDR3, the DNA is TGTGCCAGCAGTGAACAGGGGGAAACTGAAGCTTTCTTT. Its protein is CASSEQGETEAFF.

This clone was observed a single time. The chain employs TRBV6-5 and TRBJ2-3; 9 positions match TRBD2. Germline-derived CDR1 and CDR2 are MNHEY and SVGAGI. This CDR3 contains 15 residues. J was trimmed by 1 base and V by 2 bases; bases with no gene match: 1. The CDR3, as DNA: TGTGCCAGCAGTTACCGGACTAGCGGCACAGATACGCAGTATTTT. This encodes CASSYRTSGTDTQYF.

The chain combines TRBV7-9 with TRBJ2-1; 10 bases line up with TRBD1. V trimming: 6 bases; J trimming: 2 bases; junction bases outside the gene matches: 4. CDR3 length equals 15 residues. CDR1 SEHNR and CDR2 FQNEAQ come from the germline V gene (reference sequence). The CDR3 region has the DNA TGTGCCAGCAGTTCCGGGACAGGGGCCTACAATGAGCAGTTCTTC. Translating gives CASSSGTGAYNEQFF. The whole variable domain, remainder taken from reference TRBV7-9 and TRBJ2-1, is DTGVSQNPRHKITKRGQNVTFRCDPISEHNRLYWYRQTLGQGPEFLTYFQNEAQLEKSRLLSDRFSAERPKGSFSTLEIQRTEQGDSAMYLCASSSGTGAYNEQFFGPGTRLTVL.

This chain uses TRBV4-1 with TRBJ2-6; 8 nucleotides align to TRBD1. The trim removed 1 base at V and 0 bases at J, leaving 2 bases unmatched. The CDR3 contains 17 residues. Germline V gives CDR1 MGHRA, CDR2 YSYEKL. The CDR3: CASSQVTGGSGANVLTF. The CDR3 coding sequence is TGCGCCAGCAGCCAAGTAACAGGGGGCTCTGGGGCCAACGTCCTGACTTTC.

CDR3 amino acids: CASSFRSRYGYTF. As DNA, the CDR3 is TGTGCCAGCAGTTTTAGATCCCGCTATGGCTACACCTTC. The chain links TRBV6-1 to TRBJ1-2; D unresolved. The CDR3 is 13 amino acids. Trimming shortened V by 5 bases and J by 4 bases, and 11 bases separated the two germline ends. Per the germline V gene, CDR1 is MNHNS and CDR2 is SASEGT.

The chain has TRBV6-5 and TRBJ2-7, with a tentative D call TRBD1 (6 bases). The CDR3 sequence is 15 residues long. The germline gives CDR1 MNHEY, CDR2 SVGAGI. V gave up 0 bases and J gave up 3 bases, with 12 bases separating them. CDR3 nucleotides: TGTGCCAGCAGTTACTCCAGGGGTATTGGCTACGAGCAGTACTTC. Translated: CASSYSRGIGYEQYF.